Listed below are T cell receptor beta chains from one sample, sequenced in a study of blood T cell repertoires in COVID-19. Assay: immunoSEQ multiplex PCR; the TCRdb copy retains only in-frame clones and omits some. The sample shows 65,000 to 90,000 clones, 65% to 80% of them seen only once. Source material: peripheral blood. All receptors come from a man aged 55-75 years with active or convalescent COVID-19. The CDR3 runs from the conserved cysteine through the conserved F or W. Each record gives: V gene, D gene, clone size, J gene, CDR3 DNA, CDR3 protein. The D gene is left open where the match is weak. Rows may omit the clone size; those that give it use once, few, many or a size class.

V gene: TRBV5-1; D gene: NA; clone size: NA; J gene: TRBJ2-1; CDR3 DNA: TGCGCCAGCAGCTTAAGGGAGACACAAGCGGGCAATGAGCAGTTCTTC; CDR3 protein: CASSLRETQAGNEQFF
V gene: TRBV18; D gene: NA; clone size: once; J gene: TRBJ1-4; CDR3 DNA: TGTGCCAGCTCACCACCGTCAGGGGAAAAACTGTTTTTT; CDR3 protein: CASSPPSGEKLFF
V gene: TRBV6-1; D gene: TRBD1; clone size: NA; J gene: TRBJ1-2; CDR3 DNA: TGTGCCAGCAGTGAATCCCCCGGGACAGTAAACGGCTACACCTTC; CDR3 protein: CASSESPGTVNGYTF
V gene: TRBV11-2; D gene: NA; clone size: NA; J gene: TRBJ2-5; CDR3 DNA: TGTGCCAGCAGCTTACAGGGGACGAGGGCGGAGACCCAGTACTTC; CDR3 protein: CASSLQGTRAETQYF
V gene: TRBV2; D gene: TRBD2; clone size: NA; J gene: TRBJ2-5; CDR3 DNA: TGTGCCAGCACCCAGCGGGGGGTAGAGACCCAGTACTTC; CDR3 protein: CASTQRGVETQYF
V gene: TRBV6-5; D gene: TRBD1; clone size: few; J gene: TRBJ2-3; CDR3 DNA: TGTGCCAGCAGCAACAGGGGCGCAGATACGCAGTATTTT; CDR3 protein: CASSNRGADTQYF
V gene: TRBV9; D gene: NA; clone size: NA; J gene: TRBJ2-5; CDR3 DNA: TGTGCCAGCAGCGTTGACATCCAAGAGACCCAGTACTTC; CDR3 protein: CASSVDIQETQYF
V gene: TRBV7-6; D gene: NA; clone size: NA; J gene: TRBJ2-1; CDR3 DNA: TGTGCCAGTAAACCCCTGGAGGGTCACAATGAGCAGTTCTTC; CDR3 protein: CASKPLEGHNEQFF
V gene: TRBV3-1/TRBV3-2; D gene: TRBD1; clone size: NA; J gene: TRBJ2-5; CDR3 DNA: TGTGCCAGCAGCCGACCCCGGGACAGGGGTTTGGCCCAGTACTTC; CDR3 protein: CASSRPRDRGLAQYF
V gene: TRBV24-1; D gene: TRBD2; clone size: NA; J gene: TRBJ2-1; CDR3 DNA: TGTGCCACCAGTCTGGCTAGCGGAGCATACAATGAGCAGTTCTTC; CDR3 protein: CATSLASGAYNEQFF
V gene: TRBV16; D gene: NA; clone size: NA; J gene: TRBJ1-1; CDR3 DNA: TGTGCCAGCAGAAAACAGTCGAACACTGAAGCTTTCTTT; CDR3 protein: CASRKQSNTEAFF
V gene: TRBV9; D gene: NA; clone size: NA; J gene: TRBJ2-3; CDR3 DNA: TGTGCCAGCAGCGGCGCTGGGCGGGGCACAGATACGCAGTATTTT; CDR3 protein: CASSGAGRGTDTQYF
V gene: TRBV10-3; D gene: TRBD2; clone size: NA; J gene: TRBJ2-3; CDR3 DNA: TGTGCCATCGGGACTAGCGGGGGAACTAGCACAGATACGCAGTATTTT; CDR3 protein: CAIGTSGGTSTDTQYF
V gene: TRBV24-1; D gene: NA; clone size: once; J gene: TRBJ2-1; CDR3 DNA: TGTGCCACCAGTGACCCCCGGACAAAGCAGTTCTTC; CDR3 protein: CATSDPRTKQFF
V gene: TRBV2; D gene: TRBD2; clone size: NA; J gene: TRBJ2-1; CDR3 DNA: TGTGCCAGCAGTAGTAGCGGGGGCTCCTACAATGAGCAGTTCTTC; CDR3 protein: CASSSSGGSYNEQFF
V gene: TRBV28; D gene: NA; clone size: NA; J gene: TRBJ1-2; CDR3 DNA: TGTGCCAGCAGTCGCCCAGGACCGGGGGGCTATGGCTACACCTTC; CDR3 protein: CASSRPGPGGYGYTF
V gene: TRBV6-5; D gene: NA; clone size: NA; J gene: TRBJ1-2; CDR3 DNA: TGTGCCAGCACTAAAGACAGCTTCTATGGCTACACCTTC; CDR3 protein: CASTKDSFYGYTF
V gene: TRBV5-1; D gene: NA; clone size: NA; J gene: TRBJ1-4; CDR3 DNA: TGCGCCAGCAGCTTGATGGGCCAGGGAACTAATGAAAAACTGTTTTTT; CDR3 protein: CASSLMGQGTNEKLFF
V gene: TRBV6-6; D gene: NA; clone size: few; J gene: TRBJ1-2; CDR3 DNA: TGTGCCAGCAGTTACGAGAGACTTCCTCGGGGCTACACCTTC; CDR3 protein: CASSYERLPRGYTF
V gene: TRBV5-1; D gene: TRBD2; clone size: NA; J gene: TRBJ2-1; CDR3 DNA: TGCGCCAGCAGCTTGTACTTCGAACTAGCGGGGGGGCAAAATGAGCAGTTCTTC; CDR3 protein: CASSLYFELAGGQNEQFF
V gene: TRBV6-1; D gene: TRBD1; clone size: NA; J gene: TRBJ1-1; CDR3 DNA: TGTGCCAGCAGTGAACTGACAGGGGTCTTAGACACTGAAGCTTTCTTT; CDR3 protein: CASSELTGVLDTEAFF
V gene: TRBV28; D gene: NA; clone size: NA; J gene: TRBJ1-2; CDR3 DNA: TGTGCCAGCAGTTTATATGCAGGGGTAGGTGATGGCTACACCTTC; CDR3 protein: CASSLYAGVGDGYTF
V gene: TRBV11-3; D gene: NA; clone size: few; J gene: TRBJ1-5; CDR3 DNA: TGTGCCAGCAGCTTTGGACAGAATCAGCCCCAGCATTTT; CDR3 protein: CASSFGQNQPQHF
V gene: TRBV12-3/TRBV12-4; D gene: NA; clone size: NA; J gene: TRBJ2-2; CDR3 DNA: TGTGCCAGCAGCCCCCTCGGGGAGCTGTTTTTT; CDR3 protein: CASSPLGELFF
V gene: TRBV5-1; D gene: TRBD1; clone size: NA; J gene: TRBJ1-4; CDR3 DNA: TGCGCCAGCAGCCCGACAGGGGTTAATGAAAAACTGTTTTTT; CDR3 protein: CASSPTGVNEKLFF